This is a list of T cell receptor beta chains from one sample in a study of response to subunit inactivated influenza vaccine. Using its own MiXCR run on the RT-PCR reads, TCRdb lists one record per CDR3 protein. This table holds 550,000 to 650,000 distinct CDR3 sequences, approximately 12% found once. Material: PBMCs from blood, obtained on the day of vaccination. These receptor sequences come from a man aged 45-65 years who received an inactivated influenza vaccine. The CDR3 runs from the conserved cysteine through the conserved F or W. A D gene is named only where the DNA matches it firmly.

j_call | v_call | cdr3_length | d_call | cdr3_aa
TRBJ2-2 | TRBV4-1 | 18 | NA | CASSLQYREFANTGELFF
TRBJ1-6 | TRBV6-1 | 14 | TRBD1 | CASRPTGGPSPLHF
TRBJ2-7 | TRBV6-1 | 14 | TRBD2 | CASSSGTSTYEQYF
TRBJ2-2 | TRBV7-2 | 15 | NA | CASSLGPSNTGELFF
TRBJ2-7 | TRBV2 | 13 | TRBD1 | CASSGTGTGEQYF
TRBJ2-3 | TRBV10-3 | 11 | NA | CAIGATDTQYF
TRBJ2-5 | TRBV5-1 | 17 | TRBD2 | CASGLWGSASGQETQYF
TRBJ2-3 | TRBV19 | 17 | TRBD1 | CASSPGTGVGGTDTQYF
TRBJ2-4 | TRBV7-2 | 15 | NA | CASSWVDATEGGQYF
TRBJ2-3 | TRBV10-3 | 15 | TRBD2 | CAITAGGRGTDTQYF
TRBJ1-5 | TRBV5-5 | 16 | NA | CASSLVFGEVNQPQHF
TRBJ2-5 | TRBV5-1 | 16 | NA | CASSLAGAGSFETQYF
TRBJ2-2 | TRBV5-1 | 16 | TRBD2 | CASSPVTSGSGGELFF
TRBJ2-7 | TRBV6-5 | 13 | NA | CASSYAGEGEQYF
TRBJ2-1 | TRBV10-3 | 14 | TRBD2 | CAISEAGGSNEQFF
TRBJ2-1 | TRBV20-1 | 16 | TRBD2 | CSARDKGLAGVNEQFF
TRBJ1-3 | TRBV12-3/TRBV12-4 | 15 | NA | CASSLGRRLGNTIYF
TRBJ2-2 | TRBV19 | 16 | NA | CASSISRDVNTGELFF
TRBJ2-7 | TRBV28 | 14 | TRBD1 | CASSLGTGMYEQYF
TRBJ2-7 | TRBV6-1 | 14 | TRBD1 | CASSWTGGNYEQYF
TRBJ2-7 | TRBV7-3 | 13 | NA | CASSLEDSYEQYF
TRBJ2-7 | TRBV27 | 17 | TRBD2 | CASSPRRASGGLGEQYF